These 21 T cell receptor beta chains came from one sample sequenced in a study of shared clonotypes between healthy human individuals. The method was immunoSEQ multiplex PCR; TCRdb's version includes in-frame clones alone and lacks a portion of them. In the table there are about 1.1 million clones, 75% to 80% of which are singletons. Sequencing was performed on memory CD4+ T cells from PBMCs. Subset of the sample: CD45RA-negative fraction. The source is a man between 18 and 35 years old in good health. Some clones in this sample may be carry-over from other donors' samples.

The V gene is TRBV5-8, the J gene TRBJ1-1; TRBD1 matches 9 bases. Germline CDR1 is SGHTS and CDR2 is YDEGEE. The CDR3 sequence is 14 residues long. After removal of 6 bases from V and 3 bases from J, the junction contained 6 bases not matched to a gene. In nucleotides, the CDR3 is TGTGCCAGCAACTTTGGGACAGGGTACACTGAAGCTTTCTTT. Translation: CASNFGTGYTEAFF.

The chain is built from TRBV7-6 and TRBJ2-5; a possible D gene is TRBD2 (6 bases). The germline V gene encodes CDR1 SGHVS and CDR2 FNYEAQ. The length of the CDR3 is 14 residues. The ends were cut back, 1 base at V and 4 bases at J, with 10 bases in the middle. CDR3 DNA: TGTGCCAGCAGCTTAGGCGGGGTCGGAGAGACCCAGTACTTC. It encodes CASSLGGVGETQYF. Combining the CDR3 with reference TRBV7-6 and TRBJ2-5 gives the whole variable domain GAGVSQSPRYKVTKRGQDVALRCDPISGHVSLYWYRQALGQGPEFLTYFNYEAQQDKSGLPNDRFSAERPEGSISTLTIQRTEQRDSAMYRCASSLGGVGETQYFGPGTRLLVL.

A note on this clone: The same CDR3 can be traced to other DNA sequences in this sample. The V and J genes are TRBV5-1 and TRBJ1-1; 7 positions agree with TRBD1. The germline V gene has CDR1 SGHRS and CDR2 YFSETQ. The CDR3 is 14 amino acids. After removal of 0 bases from V and 5 bases from J, the junction contained 4 bases not matched to a gene. CDR3 DNA: TGCGCCAGCAGCTTGGGACAGGGATATACTGAAGCTTTCTTT. As protein: CASSLGQGYTEAFF.

V is TRBV29-1 and J is TRBJ2-1, with D perhaps TRBD1 (5 bases). Trimming took 3 bases from V and 0 from J, leaving 12 bases between them. Germline V gives CDR1 SQVTM, CDR2 ANQGSEA. The CDR3 covers 15 residues. CDR3 region: CSVDTGYSSYNEQFF. The CDR3 DNA sequence: TGCAGCGTTGACACAGGTTATAGCTCCTACAATGAGCAGTTCTTC.

The genes are TRBV11-3 and TRBJ2-1, with D tentatively TRBD2 (5 bases). This CDR3 comprises 14 residues. CDR1 and CDR2 from the germline V gene are SGHNT and YENEEA. The V and J ends lost 0 bases and 8 bases respectively, with 11 bases between them. In nucleotides, the CDR3 is TGTGCCAGCAGCTTAGAAGGAGGCCTAGATGAGCAGTTCTTC. It specifies CASSLEGGLDEQFF.

The chain uses TRBV7-8 and TRBJ2-1; D may be TRBD1 (6 bases). Germline values: CDR1 SGHVS, CDR2 FQNEAQ. V lost 3 bases and J lost 6, with 24 bases in between. This CDR3 is 18 amino acids long. The CDR3 reads CASSLDRDNSFRPNEQFF. The CDR3, as DNA: TGTGCCAGCAGCTTGGACCGGGACAATAGTTTTAGGCCCAATGAGCAGTTCTTC.

The V gene is TRBV28, the J gene TRBJ2-2, with TRBD2 matching 9 bases. V lost 3 bases, J lost 2 bases, and 1 base stayed unmatched. The length of the CDR3 is 15 residues. Germline V gene lookup returns CDR1 MDHEN and CDR2 SYDVKM. The CDR3 sequence: CASSLTSGNTGELFF. As DNA, the CDR3 is TGTGCCAGCAGTTTGACTAGCGGTAACACCGGGGAGCTGTTTTTT. Combining the CDR3 with reference TRBV28 and TRBJ2-2 gives the whole variable domain DVKVTQSSRYLVKRTGEKVFLECVQDMDHENMFWYRQDPGLGLRLIYFSYDVKMKEKGDIPEGYSVSREKKERFSLILESASTNQTSMYLCASSLTSGNTGELFFGEGSRLTVL.

This rearrangement joins TRBV28 to TRBJ2-2; TRBD2 is a possible D gene (6 bases). The CDR3 runs 15 residues. Trimming pared 3 bases from V and 0 bases from J, leaving 8 bases between. Germline CDR1 is MDHEN and CDR2 is SYDVKM. This chain's CDR3 is CASSLRGSNTGELFF. The CDR3 DNA is TGTGCCAGCAGTTTGCGGGGTTCGAACACCGGGGAGCTGTTTTTT. Full variable domain (rest looked up from reference TRBV28 and TRBJ2-2): DVKVTQSSRYLVKRTGEKVFLECVQDMDHENMFWYRQDPGLGLRLIYFSYDVKMKEKGDIPEGYSVSREKKERFSLILESASTNQTSMYLCASSLRGSNTGELFFGEGSRLTVL.

The table lists this clone with a few counts. The identical CDR3 is also encoded by other nucleotide sequences in the sample. This chain connects TRBV27 to TRBJ2-7; 7 bases match TRBD1. Germline values: CDR1 MNHEY, CDR2 SMNVEV (reference sequence). V was clipped by 5 bases and J by 0 bases; unmatched bases: 7. The CDR3 loop spans 15 amino acids. The CDR3 spells CASSPGTAFSYEQYF. The CDR3 DNA reads as TGTGCCAGCAGTCCCGGGACAGCCTTCTCCTACGAGCAGTACTTC.

This clone occurred once. This chain links TRBV6-1 with TRBJ2-1; tentative D call: TRBD1 (7 bases). Germline values: CDR1 MNHNS, CDR2 SASEGT. Trimming took 7 bases from V and 9 from J, leaving 19 bases between them. CDR3 length: 14 residues. The CDR3, as DNA: TGTGCCAGCATTCCGGGGACAGCGCGGGGTGAGCAGTTCTTC. Encoded protein: CASIPGTARGEQFF.

This clone showed up just a few times. The chain couples TRBV28 to TRBJ1-1; 8 bases agree with TRBD1. V shed 2 bases and J 9 bases; nucleotides not matched to a gene: 5. The germline V gene has CDR1 MDHEN and CDR2 SYDVKM. The CDR3 loop spans 13 amino acids. This CDR3 reads CASSLTGGGKAFF. The CDR3, as DNA: TGTGCCAGCAGTTTAACAGGGGGTGGGAAAGCTTTCTTT.

This clone appeared a few times. V gene TRBV29-1 combines with J gene TRBJ1-1; D unclear. Looked up from germline, CDR1 is SQVTM and CDR2 is ANQGSEA. The CDR3 extends over 12 amino acids. Trimming took off 7 bases at V and 4 bases at J, with 13 bases between the two ends. This CDR3 is CSASTGSTEAFF. As DNA, the CDR3 is TGCAGCGCCTCGACTGGGAGCACTGAAGCTTTCTTT.

About this clone: Other DNA sequences within the sample encode an identical CDR3. This chain uses TRBV13 with TRBJ2-7; tentatively, D is TRBD2 (6 bases). The CDR3 consists of 15 residues. V was shortened by 0 bases and J by 2 bases, with 11 bases between the two germline ends. Per germline, CDR1 PRHDT and CDR2 FYEKMQ (reference sequence). The CDR3 region has the DNA TGTGCCAGCAGCTTAGGCGGGGGTTTCACCTACGAGCAGTACTTC. Amino acids: CASSLGGGFTYEQYF. Full variable domain (rest looked up from reference TRBV13 and TRBJ2-7): AAGVIQSPRHLIKEKRETATLKCYPIPRHDTVYWYQQGPGQDPQFLISFYEKMQSDKGSIPDRFSAQQFSDYHSELNMSSLELGDSALYFCASSLGGGFTYEQYFGPGTRLTVT.

The chain has TRBV11-1 and TRBJ2-7, with TRBD1 as a possible D gene (6 bases). This CDR3 is built from 15 residues. V was trimmed by 5 bases and J by 2 bases, leaving 16 bases between them. Germline-derived CDR1 and CDR2 are SGHAT and FQDESV (reference sequence). CDR3 DNA: TGTGCCAGCAGCCTCTCTGGAGGACAGCCCTACGAGCAGTACTTC. Translation: CASSLSGGQPYEQYF.

The chain employs TRBV20-1 and TRBJ1-5, with D unclear. Germline V gene sequence: CDR1 DFQATT, CDR2 SNEGSKA (reference sequence). The CDR3 spans 10 residues. Trimming removed 4 bases from V and 9 bases from J, with 7 bases in between. The CDR3 bases are TGCAGTGCTAATAAAAGGCCCCAGCATTTT. This sequence encodes CSANKRPQHF.

The chain has TRBV9 and TRBJ2-1; D unclear. The CDR3 has 15 residues. Germline V gene lookup returns CDR1 SGDLS and CDR2 YYNGEE. V lost 0 bases to trimming and J lost 8 bases, with 15 bases between them. The CDR3 sequence is CASSVEGSRAYEQFF. Here the CDR3 DNA reads TGTGCCAGCAGCGTAGAAGGGTCTAGGGCGTATGAGCAGTTCTTC.

This clone was detected a few times. The chain recombines TRBV28 with TRBJ2-2; no definite D call. V was shortened by 6 bases and J by 6 bases, with 11 bases between the two germline ends. This CDR3 has 13 residues. Germline V CDR1 and CDR2: MDHEN, SYDVKM. For the CDR3, the DNA is TGTGCCAGCAGCCCCCCGGCGGCCGGGGAGCTGTTTTTT. As protein: CASSPPAAGELFF.

V and J are TRBV7-9 and TRBJ2-5, with 11 positions matching TRBD2. J lost 2 bases, V lost 6 bases, and 2 bases had no gene match. CDR1 is SEHNR and CDR2 is FQNEAQ in the germline V gene (reference sequence). The CDR3 totals 14 residues. CDR3 protein: CASRPSGRQETQYF. CDR3 sequence (DNA): TGTGCCAGCAGACCTAGCGGGAGGCAAGAGACCCAGTACTTC.

The genes are TRBV19 and TRBJ2-2, with 7 bases matching TRBD2. Germline V gives CDR1 LNHDA, CDR2 SQIVND (reference sequence). V dropped 4 bases and J dropped 7; count of bases not matched to a gene: 6. The CDR3 runs 14 residues. CDR3 bases: TGTGCCAGTAGTAGCGACCGGGACTACGGGGAGCTGTTTTTT. Residues: CASSSDRDYGELFF.

The CDR3 coding sequence is TGCAGTGCCCCCTTATGGGGTGAGCAGTTCTTC. This codes for CSAPLWGEQFF. The rearrangement joins TRBV20-1 to TRBJ2-1; D remains unclear. The V end lost 6 bases, the J end lost 9 bases, and 12 bases lay between the germline ends. This CDR3 is built from 11 residues. The V gene's germline CDR1 is DFQATT and CDR2 SNEGSKA (reference sequence).

The V gene is TRBV25-1, the J gene TRBJ2-2, with D possibly being TRBD1 (6 bases). CDR1 and CDR2 (germline): MGHDK, SYGVNS. This CDR3 region has 15 residues. The V end lost 1 base, the J end lost 4 bases, and 10 bases lay between the germline ends. CDR3 bases: TGTGCCAGCAGTGAATCGCAGGGGCCCACCGGGGAGCTGTTTTTT. It encodes CASSESQGPTGELFF.